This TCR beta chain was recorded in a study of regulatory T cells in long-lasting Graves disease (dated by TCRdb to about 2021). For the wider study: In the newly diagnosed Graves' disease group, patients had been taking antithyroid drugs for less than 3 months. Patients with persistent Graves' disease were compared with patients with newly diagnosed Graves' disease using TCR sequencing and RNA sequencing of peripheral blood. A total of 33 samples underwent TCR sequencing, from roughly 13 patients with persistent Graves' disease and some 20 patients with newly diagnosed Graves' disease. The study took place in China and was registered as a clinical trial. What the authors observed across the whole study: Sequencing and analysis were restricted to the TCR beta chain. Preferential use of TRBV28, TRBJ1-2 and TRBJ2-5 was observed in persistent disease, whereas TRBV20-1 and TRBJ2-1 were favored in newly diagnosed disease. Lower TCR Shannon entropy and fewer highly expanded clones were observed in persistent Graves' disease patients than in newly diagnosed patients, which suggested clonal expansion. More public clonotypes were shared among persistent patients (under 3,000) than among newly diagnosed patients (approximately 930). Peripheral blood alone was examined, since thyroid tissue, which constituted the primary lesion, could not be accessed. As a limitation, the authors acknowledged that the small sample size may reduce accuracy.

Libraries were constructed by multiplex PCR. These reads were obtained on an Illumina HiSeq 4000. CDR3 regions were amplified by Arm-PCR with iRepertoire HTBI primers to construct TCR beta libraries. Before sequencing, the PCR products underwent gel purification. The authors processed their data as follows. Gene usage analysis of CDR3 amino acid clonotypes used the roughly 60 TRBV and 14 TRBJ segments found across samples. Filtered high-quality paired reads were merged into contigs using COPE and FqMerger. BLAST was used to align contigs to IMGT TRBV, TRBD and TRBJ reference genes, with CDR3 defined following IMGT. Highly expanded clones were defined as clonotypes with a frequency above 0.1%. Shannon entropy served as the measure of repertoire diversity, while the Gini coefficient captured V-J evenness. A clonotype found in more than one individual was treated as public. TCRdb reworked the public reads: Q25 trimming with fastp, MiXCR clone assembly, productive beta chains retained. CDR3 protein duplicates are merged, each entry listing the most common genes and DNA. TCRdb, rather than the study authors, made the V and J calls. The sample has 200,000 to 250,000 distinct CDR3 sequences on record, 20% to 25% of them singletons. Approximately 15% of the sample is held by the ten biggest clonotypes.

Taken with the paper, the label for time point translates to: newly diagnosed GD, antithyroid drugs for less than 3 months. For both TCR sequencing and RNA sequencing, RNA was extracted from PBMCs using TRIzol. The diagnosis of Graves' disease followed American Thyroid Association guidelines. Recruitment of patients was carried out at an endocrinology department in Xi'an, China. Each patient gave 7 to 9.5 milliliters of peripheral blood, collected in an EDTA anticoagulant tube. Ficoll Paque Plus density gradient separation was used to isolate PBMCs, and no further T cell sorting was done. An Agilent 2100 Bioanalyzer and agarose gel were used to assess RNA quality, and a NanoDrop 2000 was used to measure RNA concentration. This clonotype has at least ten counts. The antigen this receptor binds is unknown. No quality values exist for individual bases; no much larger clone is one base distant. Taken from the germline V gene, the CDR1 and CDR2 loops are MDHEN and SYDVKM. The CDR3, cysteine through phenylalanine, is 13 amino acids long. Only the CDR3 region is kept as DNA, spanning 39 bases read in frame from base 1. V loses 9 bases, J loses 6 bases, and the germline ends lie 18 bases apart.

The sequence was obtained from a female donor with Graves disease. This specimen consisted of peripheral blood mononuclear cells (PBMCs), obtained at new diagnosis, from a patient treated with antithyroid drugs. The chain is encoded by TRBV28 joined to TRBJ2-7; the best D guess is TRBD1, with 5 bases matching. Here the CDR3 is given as CASTNQDTGEQYF. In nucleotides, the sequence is TGTGCCAGTACAAATCAGGACACCGGCGAGCAGTACTTC.